Described below is a single T cell receptor beta chain sequence and its context. Antigen specificity is unknown. This specimen belongs to a study of type 1 regulatory T cells. MiXCR, run by TCRdb on the reads, gives a single entry per CDR3 protein. This sample yields some 22,000 distinct CDR3 sequences, of which around 77% are seen a single time; approximately 14% belongs to the top ten. CDR3 length equals 15 residues. The ends lost 5 bases at V and 2 bases at J; junction bases unmatched: 6. Germline CDR1 and CDR2: SGHRS and YFSETQ. This TCR came from a human donor in good health. The chain carries TRBV5-1 and TRBJ2-1, with 8 bases fitting TRBD2. Sequenced input: cultured T cells, either the whole culture or a sorted T cell fraction (not recorded which). Documented subset: Tr1-enriched cell product generated in vitro against host alloantigens. The CDR3 region is CASRDSGVTYNEQFF. For the CDR3, the DNA is TGCGCCAGCAGAGATAGCGGGGTTACCTACAATGAGCAGTTCTTC.